These 29 T cell receptor beta chains originate from one sample sequenced in a study of blood T cell repertoires in COVID-19. The repertoire was sequenced with immunoSEQ multiplex PCR; TCRdb's copy has only in-frame clones and lacks some. This sample has about 150,000 clones; 70% to 90% occur once, and the top ten carry around 7%. Sequenced input: PBMCs or T cells enriched from blood (not recorded which). Receptors were obtained from a woman between 50 and 59 years old who had recovered from COVID-19.

This clone was counted between two and nine times. The chain has TRBV15 and TRBJ1-2; TRBD1 matches at 7 bases. Trimming cost V 2 bases and J 7 bases; bases outside gene matches: 4. Per germline, CDR1 LNHNV and CDR2 YYDKDF (reference sequence). The CDR3 consists of 13 residues. The CDR3 loop is CATSRTTGTGYTF. The CDR3 region has the DNA TGTGCCACCAGCAGAACGACAGGGACTGGCTACACCTTC.

This clone was recorded a few times. The gene calls are TRBV5-1 and TRBJ1-1, with a weak D call TRBD1 (5 bases). With 2 bases removed from V and 2 bases from J, the gap between germline ends came to 10 bases. This CDR3 comprises 14 residues. CDR1 is SGHRS and CDR2 is YFSETQ in the germline V gene. This CDR3 is CASSLQAGNTEAFF. Here the CDR3 DNA reads TGCGCCAGCAGCTTACAGGCCGGTAACACTGAAGCTTTCTTT. The whole variable domain, filled in from reference TRBV5-1 and TRBJ1-1, reads KAGVTQTPRYLIKTRGQQVTLSCSPISGHRSVSWYQQTPGQGLQFLFEYFSETQRNKGNFPGRFSGRQFSNSRSEMNVSTLELGDSALYLCASSLQAGNTEAFFGQGTRLTVV.

The gene calls are TRBV4-1 and TRBJ2-3; TRBD1 is a possible D gene (5 bases). The V gene lost 0 bases and the J gene lost 5 bases, with 12 bases spanning the gap. The germline V gene encodes CDR1 MGHRA and CDR2 YSYEKL. There are 15 residues in the CDR3. In DNA form, the CDR3 reads TGCGCCAGCAGCCAAGATCGGACACTCAAAGATACGCAGTATTTT. It codes for CASSQDRTLKDTQYF.

This chain connects TRBV6-5 to TRBJ2-7, with 9 bases aligning to TRBD1. The CDR3 has 14 amino acids. Germline lookup yields CDR1 MNHEY and CDR2 SVGAGI. J gave up 3 bases and V 4 bases, and 4 bases lay outside the gene matches. The CDR3 sequence is CASSSRDRDYEQYF. CDR3 nucleotide sequence: TGTGCCAGCAGTTCCCGGGACAGGGACTACGAGCAGTACTTC.

This chain connects TRBV5-6 to TRBJ2-1; D gene uncertain. This CDR3 region has 13 residues. Trimming stripped 0 bases from V and 7 bases from J, with 8 bases between. Germline V gene sequence: CDR1 SGHDT, CDR2 YYEEEE. The CDR3 region has the DNA TGTGCCAGCAGCTTGGGAGTTCGGAATGAGCAGTTCTTC. It encodes CASSLGVRNEQFF.

The rearrangement joins TRBV18 to TRBJ1-3, with a tentative D call TRBD1 (6 bases). Trimming stripped 3 bases from V and 0 bases from J, with 12 bases between. Germline V gene sequence: CDR1 KGHSH, CDR2 LQKENI. This CDR3 comprises 16 residues. Written as DNA, the CDR3 is TGTGCCAGCTCACCCCCACCGACAGGCTCTGGAAACACCATATATTTT. Its protein product is CASSPPPTGSGNTIYF.

CDR3 region: CASSLGVQRSPLHF. CDR3 bases: TGTGCCAGCAGCTTAGGCGTTCAGCGATCACCCCTCCACTTT. The J gene is TRBJ1-6, the V gene TRBV7-9; no clear D. Germline CDR1 is SEHNR and CDR2 is FQNEAQ (reference sequence). Trimming shortened V by 1 base and J by 10 bases, and 11 bases separated the two germline ends. The CDR3 is 14 residues long.

The chain employs TRBV29-1 and TRBJ1-2; 9 bases are a match to TRBD1. CDR1 is SQVTM, CDR2 ANQGSEA, per germline. This CDR3 contains 12 residues. V shed 7 bases and J 8 bases; nucleotides not matched to a gene: 8. CDR3 amino acids: CSATGGGEGYTF. Written as DNA, the CDR3 is TGCAGCGCTACAGGGGGCGGAGAAGGCTACACCTTC.

This clone was seen more than once but under ten times. This chain uses TRBV6-2 or TRBV6-3 with TRBJ1-1, with 7 bases aligning to TRBD1. Trimming removed 5 bases from V and 5 bases from J; junction bases left unmatched: 11. CDR3 length equals 15 residues. Germline CDR1 MNHEY, CDR2 SVGEGT. As DNA, the CDR3 is TGTGCCAGCAGTACCTTGAACAGGGGTGGGACTGAAGCTTTCTTT. Its protein product is CASSTLNRGGTEAFF.

The J gene is TRBJ1-2, the V gene TRBV18; TRBD1 is a possible D gene (6 bases). CDR3 length: 14 amino acids. CDR1 and CDR2 from the germline V gene are KGHSH and LQKENI. Between the trimmed V and J ends, which lost 3 bases and 11 bases, there was a span of 19 bases. The DNA of the CDR3 is TGTGCCAGCTCACCCGACTACCGGACAGTTTCGTACACCTTC. It specifies CASSPDYRTVSYTF.

The chain employs TRBV7-8 and TRBJ1-2; the D is unclear. This CDR3 spans 14 amino acids. Germline V gene sequence: CDR1 SGHVS, CDR2 FQNEAQ. V lost 0 bases and J 8 bases, leaving 13 bases between the germline ends. CDR3 sequence (DNA): TGTGCCAGCAGCTTAGCCGGGGTGGAGCGGGGCTACACCTTC. Its translation is CASSLAGVERGYTF.

V and J are TRBV10-3 and TRBJ2-7; 7 bases are shared with TRBD1. The CDR3 runs 14 residues. V dropped 6 bases and J dropped 2; count of bases not matched to a gene: 7. Germline assignment: CDR1 ENHRY and CDR2 SYGVKD. The CDR3 bases are TGTGCCATCAGCACCGGGACAGCTCCCTACGAGCAGTACTTC. Protein: CAISTGTAPYEQYF.

This clone showed up just a few times. V and J are TRBV6-5 and TRBJ1-5; 10 bases map to TRBD1. Germline V gene data show CDR1 as MNHEY and CDR2 as SVGAGI. The CDR3 has 14 residues. With 5 bases clipped from V and 5 bases from J, the junction kept 3 bases outside the gene matches. In DNA form, the CDR3 reads TGTGCCAGCAGTCCGACAGGGGGCCATCAGCCCCAGCATTTT. It is translated as CASSPTGGHQPQHF.

This chain uses TRBV18 with TRBJ1-3; 8 positions match TRBD1. The CDR3 contains 15 residues. Per germline, CDR1 KGHSH and CDR2 LQKENI. The trim removed 3 bases at V and 3 bases at J, leaving 4 bases unmatched. DNA for the CDR3: TGTGCCAGCTCACCCCTACAGGGGGATGGAAACACCATATATTTT. Translation: CASSPLQGDGNTIYF.

J is TRBJ1-2 and V is TRBV3-1 (or the pseudogene TRBV3-2); D perhaps matches TRBD1 (5 bases). The germline gives CDR1 LGHDT, CDR2 YNNKEL (reference sequence). V was trimmed by 3 bases and J by 3 bases, leaving 11 bases between them. This CDR3 region has 14 residues. In DNA form, the CDR3 reads TGTGCCAGCAGCCAGGCAGGGCAATACTATGGCTACACCTTC. Translating gives CASSQAGQYYGYTF.

The rearrangement joins TRBV19 to TRBJ2-7, with TRBD1 matching 8 bases. CDR1 and CDR2 from the germline V gene are LNHDA and SQIVND (reference sequence). CDR3 length: 15 residues. V was clipped by 3 bases and J by 4 bases; unmatched bases: 8. The CDR3 DNA follows: TGTGCCAGTAGTATTAGGCAGGGGGCGGGATACGAGCAGTACTTC. It specifies CASSIRQGAGYEQYF.

This rearrangement joins TRBV24-1 to TRBJ2-2; D remains unclear. V dropped 1 base and J dropped 4 bases, with 9 bases sitting between them. This CDR3 is built from 15 residues. Germline lookup yields CDR1 KGHDR and CDR2 SFDVKD. This CDR3 is CATSDLTSGTGELFF. In nucleotides, the CDR3 is TGTGCCACCAGTGATTTAACCTCGGGCACCGGGGAGCTGTTTTTT.

The CDR3 sequence: CASSPTGGTNEKLFF. As DNA, the CDR3 is TGTGCCAGCAGCCCCACAGGGGGAACTAATGAAAAACTGTTTTTT. This chain connects TRBV3-1 (or the pseudogene TRBV3-2) to TRBJ1-4; 8 bases match TRBD1. In germline, CDR1 is LGHDT, CDR2 YNNKEL (reference sequence). J was trimmed by 1 base and V by 4 bases; bases with no gene match: 2. This CDR3 region has 15 residues.

This clone was detected only once. The chain carries TRBV12-3 or TRBV12-4 and TRBJ1-1; D is perhaps TRBD1 (5 bases). CDR3 length equals 11 residues. The V and J ends lost 6 bases and 4 bases respectively, with 6 bases between them. CDR3: CASRGLTEAFF. CDR3 sequence (DNA): TGTGCCAGCAGGGGACTCACTGAAGCTTTCTTT.

Points on this clone: Other DNA sequences of this sample code for an identical CDR3. This chain links TRBV19 with TRBJ1-2; 8 positions match TRBD1. CDR3 size: 13 residues. From germline, CDR1 is LNHDA and CDR2 SQIVND (reference sequence). V lost 8 bases and J lost 7; bases outside the gene matches: 9. Here the CDR3 reads CASSTQGAGGYTF. The DNA for the CDR3 is TGTGCCAGTTCAACTCAGGGGGCAGGTGGCTACACCTTC.

The chain couples TRBV6-5 to TRBJ2-3; TRBD2 is a possible D gene (7 bases). Trimming took off 8 bases at V and 3 bases at J, with 12 bases between the two ends. The CDR3 has 13 residues. Germline CDR1 is MNHEY and CDR2 is SVGAGI. As DNA, the CDR3 is TGTGCCAGCGAAGAGGGGGGGACAGATACGCAGTATTTT. Encoded protein: CASEEGGTDTQYF.

There are a few counts of this clone. The V and J genes are TRBV11-3 and TRBJ1-6; D ambiguous. Looked up from germline, CDR1 is SGHNT and CDR2 is YENEEA. This CDR3 is 14 amino acids long. V gave up 5 bases and J gave up 0 bases, with 5 bases separating them. CDR3 protein: CASSGSSYNSPLHF. The CDR3 DNA reads TGTGCCAGCAGCGGGAGCTCCTATAATTCACCCCTCCACTTT.

V is TRBV6-5 and J is TRBJ1-3; D gene unclear. Germline CDR1 is MNHEY and CDR2 is SVGAGI. The germline V and J ends were trimmed by 4 bases and 2 bases, with 15 bases remaining between them. The CDR3 contains 16 residues. CDR3 DNA sequence: TGTGCCAGCAGTTTCGAGCCCAGCGGGGCTGGAAACACCATATATTTT. Its translation is CASSFEPSGAGNTIYF.

In DNA, the CDR3 is TGCGCCAGCAGCTCCCGGACTATGGGCCCCACAGATACGCAGTATTTT. Amino acid sequence: CASSSRTMGPTDTQYF. This chain joins TRBV5-1 and TRBJ2-3; D is perhaps TRBD2 (6 bases). V lost 3 bases, J lost 2 bases, and 16 bases lay in between. CDR1 and CDR2 (germline): SGHRS, YFSETQ. The CDR3 consists of 16 residues.

The gene calls are TRBV6-2 or TRBV6-3 and TRBJ2-1, with TRBD1 matching over 9 bases. Per the germline V gene, CDR1 is MNHEY and CDR2 is SVGEGT. The CDR3 has 16 residues. J lost 4 bases, V lost 6 bases, and 10 bases had no gene match. CDR3 protein: CASRPHRGQGYNEQFF. The CDR3 nucleotides read TGTGCCAGCAGACCTCACAGGGGGCAAGGGTACAATGAGCAGTTCTTC.

This chain joins TRBV19 and TRBJ2-6; D is undetermined. The V end was cut by 3 bases, the J end by 0 bases, with 6 bases between. CDR1 is LNHDA, CDR2 SQIVND, per germline (reference sequence). This CDR3 has 15 residues. DNA for the CDR3: TGTGCCAGTAGTATGTTTCTCTCTGGGGCCAACGTCCTGACTTTC. It translates to CASSMFLSGANVLTF.

The J gene is TRBJ2-1, the V gene TRBV29-1; 9 bases fit TRBD1. Losses at the gene ends were 5 bases for V and 7 bases for J; bases not matched to a gene: 15. The CDR3 extends over 16 amino acids. Germline assignment: CDR1 SQVTM and CDR2 ANQGSEA. The CDR3 DNA sequence: TGCAGCGTTTCCACAGGGGGCGCAAATTTTGGGAATGAGCAGTTCTTC. As protein: CSVSTGGANFGNEQFF.

The J gene is TRBJ2-5, the V gene TRBV9; 7 positions agree with TRBD2. The CDR3 totals 15 residues. The V and J ends lost 2 bases and 5 bases, in that order; junction bases with no gene match: 9. The germline V gene has CDR1 SGDLS and CDR2 YYNGEE. For the CDR3, the DNA is TGTGCCAGCAGCGTGGGACTGTCCGGGAGGGAGACCCAGTACTTC. It is translated as CASSVGLSGRETQYF.

This chain connects TRBV19 to TRBJ1-2; TRBD1 might be the D (6 bases). This CDR3 has 13 amino acids. Trimming left V 3 bases short and J 7 bases short, with 12 bases between. Germline loops: CDR1 LNHDA, CDR2 SQIVND (reference sequence). The CDR3 DNA sequence: TGTGCCAGTAGTATCCCAGGGGCCGGTGGCTACACCTTC. It encodes CASSIPGAGGYTF. The full variable domain, completed using reference TRBV19 and TRBJ1-2, is DGGITQSPKYLFRKEGQNVTLSCEQNLNHDAMYWYRQDPGQGLRLIYYSQIVNDFQKGDIAEGYSVSREKKESFPLTVTSAQKNPTAFYLCASSIPGAGGYTFGSGTRLTVV.